These T cell receptor beta chains were read from a single sample in a study of control samples from healthy donors and cancer patients. Libraries were prepared by immunoSEQ multiplex PCR; TCRdb keeps only in-frame clonotypes and omits some of them. The table records over 100,000 clones, about 93% of them present only once. Sequencing was performed on blood. Source of these receptors: a man in his forties or fifties in good health. Each CDR3 is given with its conserved first and last residue. Fields, in order: D gene, J gene, clone size, V gene, CDR3 DNA, CDR3 protein. D genes are given only for firm matches. Expanded clones get a size class; other rows say once, few or many, or leave the size out.

d_gene: .; j_gene: TRBJ2-3; abundance: .; v_gene: TRBV7-9; CDR3nt: TGTGCCAGCAGACATGGGGTAGATACGCAGTATTTT; CDR3aa: CASRHGVDTQYF
d_gene: .; j_gene: TRBJ1-2; abundance: .; v_gene: TRBV24-1; CDR3nt: TGTGCCACCAGTGTGCAACAGAGGGCCTATGGCTACACCTTC; CDR3aa: CATSVQQRAYGYTF
d_gene: TRBD1; j_gene: TRBJ1-1; abundance: many; v_gene: TRBV10-3; CDR3nt: TGTGCCATAGATGCAGGGGGATTAAACACTGAAGCTTTCTTT; CDR3aa: CAIDAGGLNTEAFF
d_gene: .; j_gene: TRBJ1-4; abundance: once; v_gene: TRBV30; CDR3nt: TGTGCCTGGAGAGGGGGGGCACGTTCTGAAAAACTGTTTTTT; CDR3aa: CAWRGGARSEKLFF
d_gene: .; j_gene: TRBJ2-4; abundance: .; v_gene: TRBV6-5; CDR3nt: TGTGCCAGCAGCCCCCTAGGGGCTGTAGACATTCAGTACTTC; CDR3aa: CASSPLGAVDIQYF
d_gene: .; j_gene: TRBJ2-4; abundance: .; v_gene: TRBV11-3; CDR3nt: TGTGCCAGCAGCCCCATGAAGGGGAGTCTTCTAGCCAAAAACATTCAGTACTTC; CDR3aa: CASSPMKGSLLAKNIQYF
d_gene: .; j_gene: TRBJ1-4; abundance: .; v_gene: TRBV4-1; CDR3nt: TGCGCCAGCAGCCAATCGGAAAAACTGTTTTTT; CDR3aa: CASSQSEKLFF
d_gene: .; j_gene: TRBJ1-1; abundance: .; v_gene: TRBV18; CDR3nt: TGTGCCAGCTCACCCCCCTCGGGAGGGTTGAACACTGAAGCTTTCTTT; CDR3aa: CASSPPSGGLNTEAFF
d_gene: .; j_gene: TRBJ1-6; abundance: .; v_gene: TRBV3-1/TRBV3-2; CDR3nt: TGTGCCAGCAGCCCGATGGGGGGTTCGGAATCACCCCTCCACTTT; CDR3aa: CASSPMGGSESPLHF
d_gene: .; j_gene: TRBJ1-1; abundance: .; v_gene: TRBV5-6; CDR3nt: TGTGCCAGCAGCTTAGGTAGGGGACTTGAAGCTTTCTTT; CDR3aa: CASSLGRGLEAFF
d_gene: .; j_gene: TRBJ2-5; abundance: .; v_gene: TRBV5-1; CDR3nt: TGCGCCAGCAGCTTGTCCGGCTTCTGGGAGACCCAGTACTTC; CDR3aa: CASSLSGFWETQYF
d_gene: .; j_gene: TRBJ2-5; abundance: .; v_gene: TRBV5-5; CDR3nt: TGTGCCAGCAGCTTGTTACCCGGGACCCAAGAGACCCAGTACTTC; CDR3aa: CASSLLPGTQETQYF
d_gene: .; j_gene: TRBJ2-3; abundance: .; v_gene: TRBV14; CDR3nt: TGTGCCAGCAGCCAAACCAGAAGCTCTAGCACAGATACGCAGTATTTT; CDR3aa: CASSQTRSSSTDTQYF
d_gene: .; j_gene: TRBJ2-4; abundance: few; v_gene: TRBV7-9; CDR3nt: TGTGCCAGCAGCTTAGAAGACAGAGGGGCCAAAAACATTCAGTACTTC; CDR3aa: CASSLEDRGAKNIQYF
d_gene: TRBD1; j_gene: TRBJ1-3; abundance: .; v_gene: TRBV4-1; CDR3nt: TGCGCCAGCAGCCAAAGACAGGGAAATGGAAACACCATATATTTT; CDR3aa: CASSQRQGNGNTIYF
d_gene: TRBD1; j_gene: TRBJ2-4; abundance: .; v_gene: TRBV6-7; CDR3nt: TGTGCCAGAACGACAGGGGGTAGCAAAAACATTCAGTACTTC; CDR3aa: CARTTGGSKNIQYF
d_gene: .; j_gene: TRBJ2-7; abundance: .; v_gene: TRBV27; CDR3nt: TGTGCCAGCAGGTATATGGCCAGACCCTACGAGCAGTACTTC; CDR3aa: CASRYMARPYEQYF
d_gene: .; j_gene: TRBJ1-1; abundance: .; v_gene: TRBV19; CDR3nt: TGTGCCAGTAGTATAGTGGGGCCGATAACTGAAGCTTTCTTT; CDR3aa: CASSIVGPITEAFF
d_gene: .; j_gene: TRBJ1-5; abundance: .; v_gene: TRBV19; CDR3nt: TGTGCCAGTAGTATTCACGGGGACCAGCCCCAGCATTTT; CDR3aa: CASSIHGDQPQHF
d_gene: .; j_gene: TRBJ2-3; abundance: .; v_gene: TRBV19; CDR3nt: TGTGCCAGTAGCCTCGTCACCACAGATACGCAGTATTTT; CDR3aa: CASSLVTTDTQYF
d_gene: TRBD1; j_gene: TRBJ2-5; abundance: .; v_gene: TRBV23-1; CDR3nt: TGCGCCAGCAGTCAAGAGGGGGGACAGGGGCCGTGGGAGACCCAGTACTTC; CDR3aa: CASSQEGGQGPWETQYF
d_gene: TRBD2; j_gene: TRBJ2-1; abundance: .; v_gene: TRBV6-5; CDR3nt: TGTGCCAGCCCGCCTAGCGGGGGGTCTTCAGGTGAGCAGTTCTTC; CDR3aa: CASPPSGGSSGEQFF
d_gene: .; j_gene: TRBJ1-5; abundance: .; v_gene: TRBV15; CDR3nt: TGTGCCACCGGGGGCGGGAGGGTTCGTCAGCCCCAGCATTTT; CDR3aa: CATGGGRVRQPQHF
d_gene: .; j_gene: TRBJ1-1; abundance: .; v_gene: TRBV7-4; CDR3nt: TGTGCCAGCAGCCCCGGTCGAGGGAACCAGCATGGGACTGAAGCTTTCTTT; CDR3aa: CASSPGRGNQHGTEAFF
d_gene: .; j_gene: TRBJ1-3; abundance: .; v_gene: TRBV18; CDR3nt: TGTGCCAGCTCACCAACCTTTCAGGGCACCATATATTTT; CDR3aa: CASSPTFQGTIYF